This T cell receptor beta chain was found in a study of T cells in Graves' hyperthyroidism and ophthalmopathy. Study outcomes and limitations: The majority of expanded thyroid clonotypes above 0.001 also appeared in blood. The model predicted ophthalmopathy a median around six months before onset.

Researchers took RNA transcripts and amplified the TCR beta CDR3 regions from them. First-round RT-PCR of the TCR CDR3 relied on the HTBI primer set. TCRdb reanalysed the multiplex PCR reads using MiXCR and keeps one entry per CDR3 protein. The data show hundreds of thousands of distinct CDR3 sequences, about 14% seen once. Those patients with uncontrolled infection, other autoimmune disease, pregnancy or lactation were excluded. At first hyperthyroidism diagnosis, before any ophthalmopathy symptoms, the blood sample was collected. In its sample, this clonotype was seen many times. Its cognate antigen is unknown. CDR1 and CDR2 (germline): SEHNR, FQNEAQ (reference sequence). V was trimmed by 0 bases and J by 6 bases, leaving 8 bases between them. This CDR3 has 13 residues.

The receptor's source is a young woman with Graves' hyperthyroidism that later progressed to Graves' ophthalmopathy. The J gene is TRBJ1-1, the V gene TRBV7-9, with D unclear. Sequencing used blood. The CDR3, as DNA: TGTGCCAGCAGCTTAGCGCTCCAAGCTGAAGCTTTCTTT. This encodes CASSLALQAEAFF.